The 4 T cell receptor beta chains below come from one sample, sequenced in a study of blood T cell repertoires in COVID-19. Clones were read by immunoSEQ multiplex PCR, and TCRdb kept only the in-frame ones, dropping some. The sample has about 210,000 clones; about 90% are singletons. Sequencing was performed on peripheral blood. Every receptor here comes from a man aged 30 to 45 with acute or convalescent COVID-19.

The chain is built from TRBV11-3 and TRBJ2-3; 12 bases map to TRBD2. The CDR3 totals 18 residues. The V and J ends lost 5 bases and 4 bases, in that order; junction bases with no gene match: 13. Germline CDR1 is SGHNT and CDR2 is YENEEA. Here the CDR3 reads CASSPNKLAGGLPDTQYF. The DNA for the CDR3 is TGTGCCAGCAGCCCAAACAAACTAGCGGGAGGCCTTCCAGATACGCAGTATTTT.

The genes are TRBV28 and TRBJ2-6; D may be TRBD1 (6 bases). CDR3 length equals 15 residues. CDR1 is MDHEN, CDR2 SYDVKM, per germline. V dropped 6 bases and J dropped 3 bases, with 12 bases sitting between them. The CDR3 DNA follows: TGTGCCAGCAGAGTCACAGGGATTGGGGCCAACGTCCTGACTTTC. Protein: CASRVTGIGANVLTF.

This chain joins TRBV27 and TRBJ1-3; the D gene is possibly TRBD1 (5 bases). Looked up from germline, CDR1 is MNHEY and CDR2 is SMNVEV (reference sequence). The CDR3 contains 15 residues. V lost 8 bases, J lost 0 bases, and 14 bases lay in between. CDR3 loop: CASRPGRISGNTIYF. CDR3 bases: TGTGCCAGCCGCCCAGGGCGGATCTCTGGAAACACCATATATTTT.

This chain joins TRBV6-5 and TRBJ2-5; D is perhaps TRBD1 (5 bases). CDR1 is MNHEY, CDR2 SVGAGI, per germline. The CDR3 extends over 15 amino acids. Trimming cost V 2 bases and J 1 base, with 11 bases left between them. CDR3 sequence (DNA): TGTGCCAGCAGTTACCTTGGGGCGTCCCAAGAGACCCAGTACTTC. Its translation is CASSYLGASQETQYF.